The 10 T cell receptor beta chains below were found in one sample sequenced in a study of blood T cell repertoires in COVID-19. Method: immunoSEQ multiplex PCR; TCRdb's copy keeps in-frame clones and lacks some. The sample records fewer than 120,000 clones, roughly 85% being singletons. Material for sequencing was peripheral blood. The receptors here all came from a human donor in a cohort sampled during active COVID-19.

The rearrangement joins TRBV6-5 to TRBJ1-1, with 7 bases fitting TRBD1. Germline-derived CDR1 and CDR2 are MNHEY and SVGAGI. The CDR3 spans 15 residues. With V trimmed by 6 bases and J by 1 base, 8 bases remained unmatched. The CDR3 DNA sequence: TGTGCCAGCAGCCAGGGGGGCAGGGGGAACACTGAAGCTTTCTTT. This sequence encodes CASSQGGRGNTEAFF.

The chain uses TRBV11-2 and TRBJ1-1; a possible D gene is TRBD1 (5 bases). Between the trimmed V and J ends, which lost 0 bases and 6 bases, there was a span of 11 bases. The CDR3 runs 14 residues. From germline, CDR1 is SGHAT and CDR2 FQNNGV. CDR3 protein: CASSLEFRGAEAFF. The DNA for the CDR3 is TGTGCCAGCAGCTTAGAGTTTAGGGGCGCTGAAGCTTTCTTT.

For the CDR3, the DNA is TGTGCCAGCAGCTTAAACGCAGGGTCGATTCGTCAGCCCCAGCATTTT. This sequence encodes CASSLNAGSIRQPQHF. The rearrangement links TRBV7-2 to TRBJ1-5, with D possibly matching TRBD1 (5 bases). The germline V and J ends were trimmed by 2 bases and 6 bases, with 17 bases remaining between them. CDR1 is SGHTA, CDR2 FQGNSA, per germline. The CDR3 runs to 16 residues.

This chain links TRBV4-1 with TRBJ2-1; 14 nucleotides align to TRBD2. CDR3 size: 16 residues. CDR1 MGHRA and CDR2 YSYEKL come from the germline V gene. Trimming cost V 4 bases and J 5 bases; bases outside gene matches: 4. CDR3 DNA: TGCGCCAGCAGCCGGTCGACTAGCGGGGGGGACAATGAGCAGTTCTTC. It translates to CASSRSTSGGDNEQFF.

The chain has TRBV10-2 and TRBJ2-5; 9 bases align to TRBD2. The V gene's germline CDR1 is WSHSY and CDR2 SAAADI. The CDR3 sequence is 16 residues long. Unmatched junction bases numbered 11, after V lost 2 bases and J lost 7 bases. The CDR3 nucleotides read TGCGCCAGCAGTGAGGCGACTAGCGGCGGACTTTGGACCCAGTACTTC. It specifies CASSEATSGGLWTQYF.

The rearrangement uses TRBV30 and TRBJ2-7; 9 bases fit TRBD2. Germline V gives CDR1 GTSNPN, CDR2 SVGIG (reference sequence). The V and J ends lost 2 bases and 3 bases, in that order; junction bases with no gene match: 2. The CDR3 spans 13 residues. CDR3 DNA: TGTGCCTGGAGTCTAGCGGGATTCTACGAGCAGTACTTC. Translation: CAWSLAGFYEQYF.

The chain joins TRBV30 to TRBJ1-1; no clear D gene. Germline assignment: CDR1 GTSNPN and CDR2 SVGIG (reference sequence). The CDR3 runs to 12 residues. The V end was cut by 3 bases, the J end by 4 bases, with 9 bases between. The CDR3 protein is CAWSGVGTEAFF. CDR3 nucleotide sequence: TGTGCCTGGAGCGGGGTAGGCACTGAAGCTTTCTTT.

The rearrangement joins TRBV7-2 to TRBJ2-3; no clear D. Germline V gene data show CDR1 as SGHTA and CDR2 as FQGNSA. V was cut by 5 bases and J by 2 bases, with 8 bases left in between. The length of the CDR3 is 13 residues. For the CDR3, the DNA is TGTGCCAGCAGCCCAGGTGCCACAGATACGCAGTATTTT. Protein: CASSPGATDTQYF. Full variable domain (missing parts from reference TRBV7-2 and TRBJ2-3): GAGVSQSPSNKVTEKGKDVELRCDPISGHTALYWYRQSLGQGLEFLIYFQGNSAPDKSGLPSDRFSAERTGGSVSTLTIQRTQQEDSAVYLCASSPGATDTQYFGPGTRLTVL.

This sequence joins TRBV7-9 and TRBJ1-2; D is possibly TRBD1 (6 bases). The CDR3 totals 17 residues. The V end was cut by 7 bases, the J end by 7 bases, with 28 bases between. CDR1 and CDR2 (germline): SEHNR, FQNEAQ (reference sequence). The CDR3 nucleotides are TGTGCCAGCACCCGGGGGGGCAATCTTCTGGAGGCCTCTGGCTACACCTTC. Protein: CASTRGGNLLEASGYTF.

The chain has TRBV7-9 and TRBJ2-2, with D perhaps matching TRBD2 (6 bases). Germline V CDR1 and CDR2: SEHNR, FQNEAQ (reference sequence). This CDR3 spans 15 amino acids. V lost 2 bases and J lost 3, with 10 bases in between. The CDR3 DNA sequence: TGTGCCAGCAGCTTAAAGGGGACTTACACCGGGGAGCTGTTTTTT. It yields the protein CASSLKGTYTGELFF. Combining the CDR3 with reference TRBV7-9 and TRBJ2-2 gives the whole variable domain DTGVSQNPRHKITKRGQNVTFRCDPISEHNRLYWYRQTLGQGPEFLTYFQNEAQLEKSRLLSDRFSAERPKGSFSTLEIQRTEQGDSAMYLCASSLKGTYTGELFFGEGSRLTVL.